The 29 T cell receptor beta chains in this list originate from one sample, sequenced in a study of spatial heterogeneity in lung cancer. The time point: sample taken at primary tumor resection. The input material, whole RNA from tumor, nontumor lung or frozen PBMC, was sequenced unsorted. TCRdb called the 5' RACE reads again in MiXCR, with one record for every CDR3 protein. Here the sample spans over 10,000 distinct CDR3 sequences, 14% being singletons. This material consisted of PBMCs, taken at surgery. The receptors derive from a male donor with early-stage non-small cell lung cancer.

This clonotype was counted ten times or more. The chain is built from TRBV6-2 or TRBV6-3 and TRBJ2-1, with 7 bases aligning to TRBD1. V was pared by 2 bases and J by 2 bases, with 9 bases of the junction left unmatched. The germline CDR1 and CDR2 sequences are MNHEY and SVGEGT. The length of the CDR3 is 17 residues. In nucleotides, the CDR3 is TGTGCCAGCAGTTACGAGCGGCAGGGGGTTACCTACAATGAGCAGTTCTTC. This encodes CASSYERQGVTYNEQFF.

The CDR3 DNA reads TGCGCCAGCAGCTTTGTGACAGGGGGATACGAGCAGTACTTC. It translates to CASSFVTGGYEQYF. The rearrangement links TRBV4-3 to TRBJ2-7, with 9 positions matching TRBD1. The CDR3 length is 14 residues. The germline CDR1 and CDR2 sequences are LGHNA and YSLEER. Germline trimming cut 5 bases from V and 4 bases from J; bases unmatched to any gene: 6.

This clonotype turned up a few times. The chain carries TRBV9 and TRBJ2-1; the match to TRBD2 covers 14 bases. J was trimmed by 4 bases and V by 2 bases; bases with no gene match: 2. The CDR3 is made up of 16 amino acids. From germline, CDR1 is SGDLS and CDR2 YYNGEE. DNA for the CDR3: TGTGCCAGCAGCGTGGGACTAGCGGGGGCTTACAATGAGCAGTTCTTC. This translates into CASSVGLAGAYNEQFF.

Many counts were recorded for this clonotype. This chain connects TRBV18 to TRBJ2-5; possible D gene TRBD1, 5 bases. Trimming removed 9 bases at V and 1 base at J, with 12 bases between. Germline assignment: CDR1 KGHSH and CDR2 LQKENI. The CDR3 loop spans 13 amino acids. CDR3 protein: CASSTGIQETQYF. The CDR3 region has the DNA TGTGCCAGTTCTACAGGAATCCAAGAGACCCAGTACTTC.

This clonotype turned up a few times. The CDR3, as DNA: TGCAGTGCGCCAGGGACAGCTTGGGATTCACCCCTCCACTTT. It encodes CSAPGTAWDSPLHF. The chain recombines TRBV20-1 with TRBJ1-6, with 7 positions matching TRBD1. This CDR3 region has 14 residues. Germline V lookup: CDR1 DFQATT, CDR2 SNEGSKA (reference sequence). Germline trimming cut 6 bases from V and 8 bases from J; bases unmatched to any gene: 10.

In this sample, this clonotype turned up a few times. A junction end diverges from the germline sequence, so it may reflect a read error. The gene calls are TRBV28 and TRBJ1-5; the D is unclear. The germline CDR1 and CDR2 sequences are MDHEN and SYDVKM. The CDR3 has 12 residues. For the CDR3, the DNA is TGTGCCAGCAGTTTCCCCAATAAGCCCCAGCATTTT. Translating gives CASSFPNKPQHF.

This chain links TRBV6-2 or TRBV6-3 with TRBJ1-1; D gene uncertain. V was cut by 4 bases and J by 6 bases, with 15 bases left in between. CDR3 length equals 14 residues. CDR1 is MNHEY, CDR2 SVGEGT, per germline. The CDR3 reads CASSSPSQQAEAFF. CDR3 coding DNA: TGTGCCAGCAGTTCCCCCTCGCAGCAGGCTGAAGCTTTCTTT.

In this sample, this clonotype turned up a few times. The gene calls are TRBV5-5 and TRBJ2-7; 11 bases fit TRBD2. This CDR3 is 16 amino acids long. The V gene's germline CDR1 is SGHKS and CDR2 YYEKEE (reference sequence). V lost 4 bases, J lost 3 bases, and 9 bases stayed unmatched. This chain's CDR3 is CASSPSTSGGLYEQYF. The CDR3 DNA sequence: TGTGCCAGCAGCCCATCAACTAGCGGGGGCCTCTACGAGCAGTACTTC.

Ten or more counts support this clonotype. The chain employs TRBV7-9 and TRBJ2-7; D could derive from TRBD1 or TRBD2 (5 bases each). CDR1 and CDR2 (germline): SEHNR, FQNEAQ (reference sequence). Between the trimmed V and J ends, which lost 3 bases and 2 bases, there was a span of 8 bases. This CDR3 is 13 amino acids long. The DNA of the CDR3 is TGTGCCAGCAGCTTCCAGGGAGCCTACGAGCAGTACTTC. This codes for CASSFQGAYEQYF.

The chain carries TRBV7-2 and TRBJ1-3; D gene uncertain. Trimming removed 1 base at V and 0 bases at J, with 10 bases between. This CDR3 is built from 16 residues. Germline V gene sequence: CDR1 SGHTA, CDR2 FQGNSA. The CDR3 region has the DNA TGTGCCAGCAGCTTAGTCCCAGAACTCTCTGGAAACACCATATATTTT. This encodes CASSLVPELSGNTIYF.

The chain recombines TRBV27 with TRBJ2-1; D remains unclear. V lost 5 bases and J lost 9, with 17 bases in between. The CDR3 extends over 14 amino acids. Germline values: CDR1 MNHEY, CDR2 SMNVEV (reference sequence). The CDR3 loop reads CASSPIGRPPEQFF. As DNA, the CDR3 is TGTGCCAGCAGTCCCATCGGGCGACCGCCTGAGCAGTTCTTC.

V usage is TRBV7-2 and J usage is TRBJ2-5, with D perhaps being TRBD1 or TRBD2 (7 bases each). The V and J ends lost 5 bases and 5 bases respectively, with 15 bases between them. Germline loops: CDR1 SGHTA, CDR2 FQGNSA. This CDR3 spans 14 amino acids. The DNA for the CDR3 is TGTGCCAGCAGCCCCCGACAGGGAGGGGAGACCCAGTACTTC. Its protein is CASSPRQGGETQYF.

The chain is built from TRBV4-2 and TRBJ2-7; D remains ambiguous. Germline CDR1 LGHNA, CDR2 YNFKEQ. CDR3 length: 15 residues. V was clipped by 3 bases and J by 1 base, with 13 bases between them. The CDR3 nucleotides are TGTGCCAGCAGCCAGGACCCGACTTATTCCTACGAGCAGTACTTC. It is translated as CASSQDPTYSYEQYF.

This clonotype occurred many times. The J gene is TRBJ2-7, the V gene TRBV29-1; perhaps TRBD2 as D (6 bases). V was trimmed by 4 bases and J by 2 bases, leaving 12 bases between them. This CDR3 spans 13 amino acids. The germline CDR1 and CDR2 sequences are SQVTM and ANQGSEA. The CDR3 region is CSVVEGGPYEQYF. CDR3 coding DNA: TGCAGCGTTGTGGAGGGTGGCCCCTACGAGCAGTACTTC.

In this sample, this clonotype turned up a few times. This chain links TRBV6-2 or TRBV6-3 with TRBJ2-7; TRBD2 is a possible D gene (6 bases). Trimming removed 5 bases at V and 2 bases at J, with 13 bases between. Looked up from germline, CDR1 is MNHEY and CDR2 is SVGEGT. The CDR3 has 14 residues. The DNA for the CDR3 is TGTGCCAGCAGTCAGGGACTGGGAGCCTACGAGCAGTACTTC. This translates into CASSQGLGAYEQYF.

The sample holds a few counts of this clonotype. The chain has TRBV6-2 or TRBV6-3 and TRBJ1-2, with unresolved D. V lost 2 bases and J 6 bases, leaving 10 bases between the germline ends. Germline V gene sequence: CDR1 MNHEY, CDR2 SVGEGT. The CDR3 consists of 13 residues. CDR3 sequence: CASSYKGTHGYTF. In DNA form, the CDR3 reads TGTGCCAGCAGTTACAAGGGCACGCATGGCTACACCTTC.

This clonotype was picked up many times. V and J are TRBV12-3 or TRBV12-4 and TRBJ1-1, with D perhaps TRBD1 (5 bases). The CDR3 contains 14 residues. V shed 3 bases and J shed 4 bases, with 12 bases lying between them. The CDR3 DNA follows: TGTGCCAGCAGTTTTCTGGGGACGTTCACTGAAGCTTTCTTT. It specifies CASSFLGTFTEAFF.

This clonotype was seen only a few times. The CDR3 loop is CASSPTDRGQETQYF. The CDR3 coding sequence is TGCGCCAGCAGCCCAACCGACAGGGGCCAAGAGACCCAGTACTTC. The rearrangement links TRBV4-3 to TRBJ2-5, with 8 bases matching TRBD1. The CDR3 runs to 15 residues. The trim removed 4 bases at V and 1 base at J, leaving 5 bases unmatched. Germline V gives CDR1 LGHNA, CDR2 YSLEER.

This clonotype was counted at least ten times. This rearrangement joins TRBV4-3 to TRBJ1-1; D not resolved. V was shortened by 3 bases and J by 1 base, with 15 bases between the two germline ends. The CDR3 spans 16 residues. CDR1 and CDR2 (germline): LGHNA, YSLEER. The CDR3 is CASSHGTDRPNTEAFF. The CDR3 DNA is TGCGCCAGCAGCCACGGAACAGATCGACCGAACACTGAAGCTTTCTTT.

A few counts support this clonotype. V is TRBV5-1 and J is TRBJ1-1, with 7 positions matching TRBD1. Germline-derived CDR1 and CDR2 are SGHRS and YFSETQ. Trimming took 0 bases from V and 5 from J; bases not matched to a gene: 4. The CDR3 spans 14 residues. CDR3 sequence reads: CASSLGTGGTEAFF. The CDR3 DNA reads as TGCGCCAGCAGCTTGGGGACAGGAGGTACTGAAGCTTTCTTT.

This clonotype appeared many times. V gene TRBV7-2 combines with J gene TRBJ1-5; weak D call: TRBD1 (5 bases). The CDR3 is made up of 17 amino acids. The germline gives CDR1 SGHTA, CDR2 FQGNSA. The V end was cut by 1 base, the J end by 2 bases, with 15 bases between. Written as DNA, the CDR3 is TGTGCCAGCAGCTTAGAGCCAGGGCGAGGTGGCAATCAGCCCCAGCATTTT. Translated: CASSLEPGRGGNQPQHF. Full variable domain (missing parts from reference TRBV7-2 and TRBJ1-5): GAGVSQSPSNKVTEKGKDVELRCDPISGHTALYWYRQSLGQGLEFLIYFQGNSAPDKSGLPSDRFSAERTGGSVSTLTIQRTQQEDSAVYLCASSLEPGRGGNQPQHFGDGTRLSIL.

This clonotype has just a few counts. In DNA form, the CDR3 reads TGTGCCACCAGTACCTATGGGACTAGCGGGGGAGATGAGCAGTTCTTC. Translation gives CATSTYGTSGGDEQFF. The V and J genes are TRBV24-1 and TRBJ2-1; 14 nucleotides align to TRBD2. The CDR3 is 16 amino acids. Trimming at V came to 6 bases and at J to 8 bases, leaving 8 bases not matched to a gene. CDR1 and CDR2 from the germline V gene are KGHDR and SFDVKD.

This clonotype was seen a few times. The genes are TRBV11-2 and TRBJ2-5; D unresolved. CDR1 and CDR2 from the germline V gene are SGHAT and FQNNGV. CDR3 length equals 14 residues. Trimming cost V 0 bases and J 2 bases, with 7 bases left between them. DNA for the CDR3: TGTGCCAGCAGCTTAGATTTGGGGCAAGAGACCCAGTACTTC. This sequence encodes CASSLDLGQETQYF.

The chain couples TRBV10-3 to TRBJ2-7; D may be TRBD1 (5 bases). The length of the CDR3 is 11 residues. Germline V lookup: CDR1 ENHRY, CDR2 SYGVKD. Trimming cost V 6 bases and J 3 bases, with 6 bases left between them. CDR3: CAIRDNYEQYF. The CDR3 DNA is TGTGCCATCAGGGACAACTACGAGCAGTACTTC.

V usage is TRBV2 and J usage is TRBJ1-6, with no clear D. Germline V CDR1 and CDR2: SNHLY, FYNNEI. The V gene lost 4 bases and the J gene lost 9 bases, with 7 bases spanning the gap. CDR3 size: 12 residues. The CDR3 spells CASSVEVSPLHF. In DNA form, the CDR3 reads TGTGCCAGCAGTGTTGAGGTTTCACCCCTCCACTTT.

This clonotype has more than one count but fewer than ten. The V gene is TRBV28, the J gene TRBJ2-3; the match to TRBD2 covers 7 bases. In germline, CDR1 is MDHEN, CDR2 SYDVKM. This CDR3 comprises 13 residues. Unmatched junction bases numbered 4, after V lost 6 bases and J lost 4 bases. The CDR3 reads CASRGRVADTQYF. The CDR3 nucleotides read TGTGCCAGCAGGGGGAGGGTCGCAGATACGCAGTATTTT.

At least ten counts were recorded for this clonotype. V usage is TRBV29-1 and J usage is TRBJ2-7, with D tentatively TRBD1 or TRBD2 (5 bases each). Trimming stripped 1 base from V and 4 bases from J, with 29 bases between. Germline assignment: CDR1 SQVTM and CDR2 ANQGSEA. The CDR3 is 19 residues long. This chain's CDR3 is CSVEVGERDRDVKFYEQYF. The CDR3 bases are TGCAGCGTTGAAGTGGGTGAAAGGGACCGGGATGTTAAATTTTACGAGCAGTACTTC.

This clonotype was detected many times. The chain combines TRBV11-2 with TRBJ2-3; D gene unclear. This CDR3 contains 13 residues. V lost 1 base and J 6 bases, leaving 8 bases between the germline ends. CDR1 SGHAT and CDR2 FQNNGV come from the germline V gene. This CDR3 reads CASSLGLGDTQYF. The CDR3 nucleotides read TGTGCCAGCAGCTTAGGACTGGGTGATACGCAGTATTTT.

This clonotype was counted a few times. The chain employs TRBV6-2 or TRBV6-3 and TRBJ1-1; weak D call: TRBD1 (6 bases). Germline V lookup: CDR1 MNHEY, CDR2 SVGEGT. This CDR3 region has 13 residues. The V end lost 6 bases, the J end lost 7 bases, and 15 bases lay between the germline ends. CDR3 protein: CASSVTGTVEAFF. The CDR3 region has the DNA TGTGCCAGCAGCGTCACAGGGACCGTTGAAGCTTTCTTT.